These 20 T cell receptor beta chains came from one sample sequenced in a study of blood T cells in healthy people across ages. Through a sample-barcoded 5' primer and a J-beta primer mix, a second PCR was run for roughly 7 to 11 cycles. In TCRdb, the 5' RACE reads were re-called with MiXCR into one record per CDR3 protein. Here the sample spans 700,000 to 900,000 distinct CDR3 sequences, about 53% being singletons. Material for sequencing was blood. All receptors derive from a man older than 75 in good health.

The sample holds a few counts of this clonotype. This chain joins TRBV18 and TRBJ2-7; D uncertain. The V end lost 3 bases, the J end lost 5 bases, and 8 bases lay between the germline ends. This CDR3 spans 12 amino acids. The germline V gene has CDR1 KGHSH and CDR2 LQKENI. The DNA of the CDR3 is TGTGCCAGCTCACCGATGCAGGACGAGCAGTACTTC. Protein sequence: CASSPMQDEQYF.

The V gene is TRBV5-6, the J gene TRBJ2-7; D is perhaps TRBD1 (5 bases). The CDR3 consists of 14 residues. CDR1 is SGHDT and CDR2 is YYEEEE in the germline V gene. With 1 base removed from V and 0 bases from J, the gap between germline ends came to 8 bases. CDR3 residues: CASSLNRFSYEQYF. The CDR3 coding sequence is TGTGCCAGCAGCTTGAACAGGTTCTCCTACGAGCAGTACTTC.

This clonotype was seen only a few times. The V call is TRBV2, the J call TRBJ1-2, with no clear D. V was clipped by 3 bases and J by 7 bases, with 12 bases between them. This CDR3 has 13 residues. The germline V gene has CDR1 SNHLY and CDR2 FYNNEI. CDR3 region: CASSDPGKSGYTF. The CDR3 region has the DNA TGTGCCAGCAGTGATCCGGGGAAGTCTGGCTACACCTTC.

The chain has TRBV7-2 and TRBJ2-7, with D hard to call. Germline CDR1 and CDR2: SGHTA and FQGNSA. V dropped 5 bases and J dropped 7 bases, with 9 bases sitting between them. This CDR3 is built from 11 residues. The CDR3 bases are TGTGCCAGCAGCGAAAGCGATGAGCAGTACTTC. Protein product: CASSESDEQYF.

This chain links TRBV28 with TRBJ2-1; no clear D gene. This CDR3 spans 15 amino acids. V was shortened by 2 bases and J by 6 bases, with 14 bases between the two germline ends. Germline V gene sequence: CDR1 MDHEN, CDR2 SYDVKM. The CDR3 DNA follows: TGTGCCAGCAGTTTAGACGACAACGTCCCCAATGAGCAGTTCTTC. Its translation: CASSLDDNVPNEQFF.

The CDR3 sequence: CSVYGTGGKVETQYF. CDR3 in DNA: TGCAGCGTTTACGGGACAGGGGGAAAGGTGGAGACCCAGTACTTC. The gene calls are TRBV29-1 and TRBJ2-5, with 11 bases lining up with TRBD1. V trimming: 5 bases; J trimming: 5 bases; junction bases outside the gene matches: 10. The CDR3 is made up of 15 amino acids. Germline lookup yields CDR1 SQVTM and CDR2 ANQGSEA.

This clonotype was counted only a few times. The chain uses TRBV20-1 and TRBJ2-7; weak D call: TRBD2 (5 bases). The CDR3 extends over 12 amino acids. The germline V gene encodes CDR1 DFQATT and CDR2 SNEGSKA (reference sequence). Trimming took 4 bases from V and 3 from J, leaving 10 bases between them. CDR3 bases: TGCAGTGCTAAACCCGGACTCTACGAGCAGTACTTC. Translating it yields CSAKPGLYEQYF.

The CDR3 nucleotides read TGCGCCAGCAGCTTGGGGACATTTCCTTACGAGCAGTACTTC. It is translated as CASSLGTFPYEQYF. The genes are TRBV5-1 and TRBJ2-7; D perhaps matches TRBD1 (5 bases). Germline-derived CDR1 and CDR2 are SGHRS and YFSETQ. Trimming cost V 0 bases and J 4 bases, with 11 bases left between them. This CDR3 region has 14 residues.

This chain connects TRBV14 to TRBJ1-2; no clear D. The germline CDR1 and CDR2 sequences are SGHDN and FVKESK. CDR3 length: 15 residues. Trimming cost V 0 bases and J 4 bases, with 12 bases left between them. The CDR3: CASSQDDMGFYGYTF. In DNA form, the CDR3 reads TGTGCCAGCAGCCAAGATGATATGGGATTCTATGGCTACACCTTC. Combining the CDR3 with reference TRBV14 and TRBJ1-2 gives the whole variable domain EAGVTQFPSHSVIEKGQTVTLRCDPISGHDNLYWYRRVMGKEIKFLLHFVKESKQDESGMPNNRFLAERTGGTYSTLKVQPAELEDSGVYFCASSQDDMGFYGYTFGSGTRLTVV.

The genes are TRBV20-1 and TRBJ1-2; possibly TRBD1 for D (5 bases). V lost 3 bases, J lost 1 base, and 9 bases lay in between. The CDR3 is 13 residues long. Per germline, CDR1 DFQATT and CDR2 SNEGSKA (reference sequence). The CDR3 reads CSARERGNYGYTF. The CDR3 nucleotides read TGCAGTGCTAGGGAGAGGGGTAACTATGGCTACACCTTC.

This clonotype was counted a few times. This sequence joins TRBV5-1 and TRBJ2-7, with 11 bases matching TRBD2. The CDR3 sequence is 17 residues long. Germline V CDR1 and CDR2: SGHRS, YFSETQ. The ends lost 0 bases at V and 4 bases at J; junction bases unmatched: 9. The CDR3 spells CASSLAGGTSGRYEQYF. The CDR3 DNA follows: TGCGCCAGCAGCTTGGCCGGGGGGACTAGCGGTAGGTACGAGCAGTACTTC.

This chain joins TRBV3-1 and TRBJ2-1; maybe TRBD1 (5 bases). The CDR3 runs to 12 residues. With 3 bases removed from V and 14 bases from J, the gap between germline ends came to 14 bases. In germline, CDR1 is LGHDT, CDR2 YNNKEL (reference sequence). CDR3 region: CASSQVEAGKFF. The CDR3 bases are TGTGCCAGCAGCCAGGTAGAGGCAGGGAAGTTCTTC.

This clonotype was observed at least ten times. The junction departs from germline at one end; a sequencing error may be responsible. CDR3 sequence reads: CASSLGVETQYF. The CDR3, as DNA: TGTGCCAGCAGCTTAGGAGTGGAGACCCAGTACTTC. This chain joins TRBV5-1 and TRBJ2-5; the D is unclear. Germline-derived CDR1 and CDR2 are SGHRS and YFSETQ. This CDR3 comprises 12 residues.

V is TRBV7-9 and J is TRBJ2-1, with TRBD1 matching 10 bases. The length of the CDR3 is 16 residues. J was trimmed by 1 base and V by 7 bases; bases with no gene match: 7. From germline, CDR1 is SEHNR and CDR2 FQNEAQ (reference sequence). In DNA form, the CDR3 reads TGTGCCAGCACCACACCGGGACAGGGGTCCTACAATGAGCAGTTCTTC. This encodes CASTTPGQGSYNEQFF.

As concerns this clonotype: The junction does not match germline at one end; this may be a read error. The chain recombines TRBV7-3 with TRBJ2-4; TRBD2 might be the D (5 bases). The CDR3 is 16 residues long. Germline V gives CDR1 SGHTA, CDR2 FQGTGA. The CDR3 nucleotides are TGTGTCAGCAGCCCCAGTAGCGCGTCGACCAAAAACATTCAGTACTTC. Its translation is CVSSPSSASTKNIQYF. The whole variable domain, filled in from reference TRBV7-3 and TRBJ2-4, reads GAGVSQTPSNKVTEKGKYVELRCDPISGHTALYWYRQSLGQGPEFLIYFQGTGAADDSGLPNDRFFAVRPEGSVSTLKIQRTERGDSAVYLCVSSPSSASTKNIQYFGAGTRLSVL.

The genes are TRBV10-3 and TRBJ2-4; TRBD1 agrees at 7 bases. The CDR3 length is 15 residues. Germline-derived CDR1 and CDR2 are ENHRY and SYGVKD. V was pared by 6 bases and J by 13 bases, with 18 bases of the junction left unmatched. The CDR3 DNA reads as TGTGCCATCAGGGAATCAGGGGGAACGTTCCCCGGGCAGTACTTC. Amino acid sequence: CAIRESGGTFPGQYF.

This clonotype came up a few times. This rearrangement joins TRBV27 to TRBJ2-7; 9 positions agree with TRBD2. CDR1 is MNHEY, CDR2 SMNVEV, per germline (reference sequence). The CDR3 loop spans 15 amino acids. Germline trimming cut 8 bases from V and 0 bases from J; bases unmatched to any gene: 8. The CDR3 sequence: CASGHGLARSYEQYF. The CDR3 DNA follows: TGTGCCAGCGGGCACGGACTAGCGCGCTCCTACGAGCAGTACTTC.

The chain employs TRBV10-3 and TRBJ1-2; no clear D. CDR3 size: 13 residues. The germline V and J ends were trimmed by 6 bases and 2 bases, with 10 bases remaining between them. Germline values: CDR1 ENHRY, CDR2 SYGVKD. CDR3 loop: CAISREENYGYTF. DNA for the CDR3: TGTGCCATCAGCCGAGAAGAAAACTATGGCTACACCTTC.

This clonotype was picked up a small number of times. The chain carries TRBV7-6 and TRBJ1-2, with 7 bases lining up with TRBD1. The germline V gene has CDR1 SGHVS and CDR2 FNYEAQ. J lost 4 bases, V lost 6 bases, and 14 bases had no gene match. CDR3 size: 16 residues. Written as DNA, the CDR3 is TGTGCCAGCAGTCCGTTCGAACAGGGGCGAGCCTATGGCTACACCTTC. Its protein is CASSPFEQGRAYGYTF.

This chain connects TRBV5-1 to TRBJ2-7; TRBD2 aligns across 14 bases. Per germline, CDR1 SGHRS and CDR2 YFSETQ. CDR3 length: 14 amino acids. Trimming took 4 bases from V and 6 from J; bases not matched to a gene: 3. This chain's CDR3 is CASSPGTSGSEQYF. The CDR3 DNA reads TGCGCCAGCAGCCCGGGGACTAGCGGGAGCGAGCAGTACTTC.